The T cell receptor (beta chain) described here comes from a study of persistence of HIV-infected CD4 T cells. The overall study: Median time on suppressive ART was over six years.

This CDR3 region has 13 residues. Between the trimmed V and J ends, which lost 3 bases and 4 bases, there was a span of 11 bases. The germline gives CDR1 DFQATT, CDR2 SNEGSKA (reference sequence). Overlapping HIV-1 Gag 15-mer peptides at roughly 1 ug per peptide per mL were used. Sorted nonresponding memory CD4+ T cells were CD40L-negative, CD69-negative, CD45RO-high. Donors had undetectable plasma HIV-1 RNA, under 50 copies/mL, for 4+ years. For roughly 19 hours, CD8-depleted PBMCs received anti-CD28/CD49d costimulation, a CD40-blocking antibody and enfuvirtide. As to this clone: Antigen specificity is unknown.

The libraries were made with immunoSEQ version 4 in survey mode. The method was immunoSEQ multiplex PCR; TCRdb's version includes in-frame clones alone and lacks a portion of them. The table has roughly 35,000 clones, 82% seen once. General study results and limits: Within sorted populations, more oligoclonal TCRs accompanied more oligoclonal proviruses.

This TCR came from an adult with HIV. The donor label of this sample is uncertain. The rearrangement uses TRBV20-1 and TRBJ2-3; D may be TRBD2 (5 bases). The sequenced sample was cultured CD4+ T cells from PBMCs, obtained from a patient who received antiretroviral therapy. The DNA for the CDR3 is TGCAGTGCTAGTCCCAGCGGTGCAGATACGCAGTATTTT. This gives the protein CSASPSGADTQYF.